Shown below are 9 T cell receptor beta chains from a single sample sequenced in a study of T cells in Graves' hyperthyroidism and ophthalmopathy. Amplified TCR beta CDR3 regions derived from RNA transcripts. HTBI primers were employed in a first-round RT-PCR of the TCR CDR3. A single record per CDR3 protein comes from TCRdb applying MiXCR to the multiplex PCR reads. Of around 600,000 distinct CDR3 sequences in the sample, approximately 15% were seen once. The sample was blood. These receptors were taken from a middle-aged woman with Graves' ophthalmopathy.

The chain recombines TRBV11-1 with TRBJ2-7; D unclear. This CDR3 is built from 12 residues. CDR1 and CDR2 (germline): SGHAT, FQDESV (reference sequence). V dropped 5 bases and J dropped 5 bases, with 10 bases sitting between them. CDR3 residues: CASSELLNEQYF. The CDR3, as DNA: TGTGCCAGCAGCGAACTTTTGAACGAGCAGTACTTC.

The V gene is TRBV12-3 or TRBV12-4, the J gene TRBJ2-5; TRBD2 might be the D (5 bases). This CDR3 has 16 amino acids. V shed 7 bases and J shed 5 bases, with 23 bases lying between them. The CDR3 coding sequence is TGTGCCAGCACTCCGCCTCGTGGGAGAGGGCTGGAGACCCAGTACTTC. It translates to CASTPPRGRGLETQYF.

The table lists this clonotype with many counts. J is TRBJ1-5 and V is TRBV20-1; TRBD1 might be the D (5 bases). CDR3 length equals 13 residues. Trimming cost V 2 bases and J 5 bases, with 10 bases left between them. CDR1 is DFQATT and CDR2 is SNEGSKA in the germline V gene (reference sequence). The CDR3: CSARRQLDQPQHF. For the CDR3, the DNA is TGCAGTGCTAGAAGACAGCTCGATCAGCCCCAGCATTTT.

V is TRBV20-1 and J is TRBJ1-6, with 7 nucleotides matching TRBD1. CDR1 is DFQATT, CDR2 SNEGSKA, per germline (reference sequence). The V and J ends lost 4 bases and 9 bases, in that order; junction bases with no gene match: 12. The CDR3 spans 15 residues. This chain's CDR3 is CSATPTGTVRSPLHF. CDR3 DNA: TGCAGTGCTACTCCTACCGGGACAGTGCGTTCACCCCTCCACTTT.

This clonotype was detected only a few times. V usage is TRBV19 and J usage is TRBJ1-1; D gene ambiguous. The CDR3 contains 16 residues. The V and J ends lost 2 bases and 2 bases respectively, with 15 bases between them. In germline, CDR1 is LNHDA, CDR2 SQIVND (reference sequence). CDR3 amino acids: CASSIPSFRGNTEAFF. As DNA, the CDR3 is TGTGCCAGTAGTATACCATCTTTTCGGGGTAACACTGAAGCTTTCTTT.

The rearrangement joins TRBV7-8 to TRBJ2-3, with TRBD2 matching 9 bases. The germline V gene encodes CDR1 SGHVS and CDR2 FQNEAQ. The CDR3 is 17 residues long. J was trimmed by 1 base and V by 2 bases; bases with no gene match: 7. CDR3 sequence: CASSLYTASGGTDTQYF. CDR3 DNA sequence: TGTGCCAGCAGCTTATACACAGCTAGCGGGGGCACAGATACGCAGTATTTT.

Many counts were recorded for this clonotype. The junction differs from germline at one of its ends, possibly a read error. The chain recombines TRBV11-1 with TRBJ2-5; the match to TRBD1 covers 7 bases. CDR3 length equals 11 residues. Germline V lookup: CDR1 SGHAT, CDR2 FQDESV (reference sequence). The CDR3 sequence is CASSSTGTKYF. The CDR3 DNA is TGTGCCAGCAGCTCGACAGGGACCAAGTACTTC.

This clonotype was counted between two and nine times. The chain carries TRBV19 and TRBJ2-1; 7 nucleotides agree with TRBD1. The CDR3 has 15 amino acids. Trimming at V came to 3 bases and at J to 2 bases, leaving 4 bases not matched to a gene. Germline CDR1 LNHDA, CDR2 SQIVND (reference sequence). CDR3 sequence (DNA): TGTGCCAGTAGTATCAGACAGGGCCCCTACAATGAGCAGTTCTTC. Translation gives CASSIRQGPYNEQFF.

This clonotype occurred many times. The chain links TRBV6-1 to TRBJ2-1; D is tentatively TRBD1 or TRBD2 (6 bases each). Trimming shortened V by 4 bases and J by 9 bases, and 13 bases separated the two germline ends. The CDR3 loop spans 13 amino acids. Germline V gene lookup returns CDR1 MNHNS and CDR2 SASEGT. CDR3 in DNA: TGTGCCAGCAGTGGGGGGCCGGAGGGTGAGCAGTTCTTC. It codes for CASSGGPEGEQFF.